This T cell receptor beta chain was observed in a study of blood T cell repertoires in COVID-19. The CDR3 consists of 14 residues. V shed 2 bases and J shed 2 bases, with 8 bases lying between them. CDR1 and CDR2 (germline): MNHEY, SVGEGT. Sequencing used immunoSEQ multiplex PCR; TCRdb keeps in-frame clones, though not all of them. The sample consists of roughly 160,000 clones, approximately 84% of them appearing once. Sequencing was carried out using PBMCs or T cells enriched from blood (not recorded which). This TCR came from a woman aged 50 to 65 who had recovered from COVID-19. The chain uses TRBV6-2 or TRBV6-3 and TRBJ2-3, with a weak D call TRBD1 (5 bases). CDR3 sequence: CASSYQGFTDTQYF. CDR3 coding DNA: TGTGCCAGCAGTTACCAGGGTTTCACAGATACGCAGTATTTT.